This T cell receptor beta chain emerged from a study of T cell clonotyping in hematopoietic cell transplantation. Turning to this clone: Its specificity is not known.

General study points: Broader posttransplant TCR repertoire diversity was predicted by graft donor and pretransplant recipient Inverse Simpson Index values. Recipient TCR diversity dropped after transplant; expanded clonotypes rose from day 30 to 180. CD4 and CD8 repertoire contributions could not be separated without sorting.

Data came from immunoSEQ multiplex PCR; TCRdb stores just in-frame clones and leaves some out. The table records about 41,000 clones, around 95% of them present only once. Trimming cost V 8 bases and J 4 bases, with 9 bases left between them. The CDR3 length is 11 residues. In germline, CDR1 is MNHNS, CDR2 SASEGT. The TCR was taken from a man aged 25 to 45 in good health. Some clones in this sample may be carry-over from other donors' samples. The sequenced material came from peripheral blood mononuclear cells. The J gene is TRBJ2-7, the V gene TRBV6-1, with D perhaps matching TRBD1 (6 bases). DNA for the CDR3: TGTGCCAGCGGAACAGGGTACGAGCAGTACTTC. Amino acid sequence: CASGTGYEQYF.